These 20 T cell receptor beta chains were sequenced from one sample in a study of T cells in Graves' hyperthyroidism and ophthalmopathy. Regions amplified from RNA transcripts were the TCR beta CDR3 regions. Carried out on the TCR CDR3, a first-round RT-PCR used the HTBI primer set. TCRdb reprocessed the multiplex PCR reads with MiXCR, giving one entry per CDR3 protein. The sample yields 500,000 to 600,000 distinct CDR3 sequences, about half seen once. The specimen sequenced was peripheral blood or thyroid tissue (not recorded which). The source is a woman younger than 30 with Graves' hyperthyroidism.

The chain employs TRBV7-7 and TRBJ2-5, with 7 bases aligning to TRBD2. CDR1 is SSHAT, CDR2 FNYEAQ, per germline (reference sequence). This CDR3 region has 11 residues. V lost 1 base, J lost 11 bases, and 1 base stayed unmatched. CDR3 amino acids: CASSLGEGQYF. The CDR3 DNA reads TGTGCCAGCAGCTTAGGGGAGGGACAGTACTTC.

This clonotype was counted many times. This rearrangement joins TRBV3-1 to TRBJ1-5; no reliable D call. Trimming stripped 3 bases from V and 4 bases from J, with 4 bases between. Germline CDR1 and CDR2: LGHDT and YNNKEL (reference sequence). The CDR3 is 12 amino acids. CDR3 DNA sequence: TGTGCCAGCAGCCATGGGAATCAGCCCCAGCATTTT. Protein: CASSHGNQPQHF.

On this clonotype: A much larger clone lies one base from this, so it may be a read error. The chain has TRBV11-2 and TRBJ2-2, with a possible D match to TRBD2 (6 bases). The V gene's germline CDR1 is SGHAT and CDR2 FQNNGV. This CDR3 contains 16 residues. CDR3 loop: CTSSLRGAGNTGELFF. CDR3 sequence (DNA): TGTACCAGCAGTCTCCGCGGGGCGGGGAACACCGGGGAGCTGTTTTTT. The whole variable domain, remainder taken from reference TRBV11-2 and TRBJ2-2, is EAGVAQSPRYKIIEKRQSVAFWCNPISGHATLYWYQQILGQGPKLLIQFQNNGVVDDSQLPKDRFSAERLKGVDSTLKIQPAKLEDSAVYLCTSSLRGAGNTGELFFGEGSRLTVL.

This clonotype was detected many times. The rearrangement links TRBV15 to TRBJ2-6; TRBD2 is a possible D gene (6 bases). V lost 0 bases, J lost 0 bases, and 18 bases lay in between. Germline V gene data show CDR1 as LNHNV and CDR2 as YYDKDF (reference sequence). This CDR3 is built from 20 residues. The chain's CDR3 is CATSRDLGTGALSGANVLTF. For the CDR3, the DNA is TGTGCCACCAGCAGAGATCTGGGGACGGGAGCCCTCTCTGGGGCCAACGTCCTGACTTTC.

V gene TRBV2 combines with J gene TRBJ1-6, with TRBD1 matching over 7 bases. Germline values: CDR1 SNHLY, CDR2 FYNNEI. The CDR3 contains 16 residues. Unmatched junction bases numbered 8, after V lost 3 bases and J lost 6 bases. The CDR3 nucleotides are TGTGCCAGCAGTGATCCAGGGGGAAATGGTAATTCACCCCTCCACTTT. Amino acids: CASSDPGGNGNSPLHF.

The J gene is TRBJ2-5, the V gene TRBV18, with no clear D. Germline values: CDR1 KGHSH, CDR2 LQKENI. The V end lost 2 bases, the J end lost 5 bases, and 12 bases lay between the germline ends. The CDR3 has 14 residues. This CDR3 reads CASSPGSRRETQYF. The CDR3 DNA follows: TGTGCCAGCTCACCAGGCAGTCGCCGGGAGACCCAGTACTTC.

This clonotype was observed many times. The chain couples TRBV14 to TRBJ1-4; TRBD1 aligns across 7 bases. With V trimmed by 4 bases and J by 8 bases, 10 bases remained unmatched. CDR1 is SGHDN, CDR2 FVKESK, per germline. This CDR3 contains 15 residues. CDR3 protein: CASSRRQGEPEKLFF. The CDR3 coding sequence is TGTGCCAGCAGCCGCAGACAGGGCGAGCCCGAAAAACTGTTTTTT.

This clonotype appeared many times. This sequence joins TRBV11-2 and TRBJ1-1, with unresolved D. Germline-derived CDR1 and CDR2 are SGHAT and FQNNGV. Trimming took off 5 bases at V and 8 bases at J, with 12 bases between the two ends. The CDR3 is 12 amino acids. The CDR3 sequence is CASSPVALEAFF. The CDR3 DNA reads as TGTGCCAGCAGCCCTGTAGCATTGGAAGCTTTCTTT.

CDR3 nucleotides: TGTGCCAGCAGCCCTGACACCTATGGCTACACCTTC. This codes for CASSPDTYGYTF. The J gene is TRBJ1-2, the V gene TRBV7-3; D is unresolved. Germline V gene sequence: CDR1 SGHTA, CDR2 FQGTGA. The CDR3 consists of 12 residues. The V end lost 5 bases, the J end lost 4 bases, and 8 bases lay between the germline ends.

This clonotype was observed at least ten times. V gene TRBV11-2 combines with J gene TRBJ2-5, with 10 nucleotides matching TRBD2. V shed 6 bases, J shed 4 bases, and the junction held 8 bases outside the gene matches. This CDR3 contains 15 residues. The germline V gene encodes CDR1 SGHAT and CDR2 FQNNGV. The CDR3 sequence is CASSSGTSDSETQYF. The CDR3 nucleotides are TGTGCCAGCAGTTCCGGGACTAGCGACTCAGAGACCCAGTACTTC.

This clonotype was picked up many times. The rearrangement uses TRBV5-5 and TRBJ2-7; the match to TRBD1 covers 7 bases. V shed 5 bases, J shed 6 bases, and the junction held 11 bases outside the gene matches. The CDR3 sequence is 14 residues long. CDR1 and CDR2 from the germline V gene are SGHKS and YYEKEE (reference sequence). CDR3 protein: CASSYRTGPLEQYF. Written as DNA, the CDR3 is TGTGCCAGCAGTTACCGGACAGGCCCCCTCGAGCAGTACTTC.

In its sample, this clonotype was seen many times. The J gene is TRBJ1-4, the V gene TRBV12-3 or TRBV12-4, with no clear D. Trimming left V 1 base short and J 14 bases short, with 8 bases between. The CDR3 totals 11 residues. CDR3 sequence reads: CASSLGSRLFF. The CDR3 coding sequence is TGTGCCAGCAGTTTAGGGTCCCGGCTGTTTTTT.

The J gene is TRBJ2-7, the V gene TRBV29-1, with D possibly TRBD2 on 5 matching bases. Trimming removed 4 bases at V and 1 base at J, with 14 bases between. CDR3 length: 14 amino acids. Germline values: CDR1 SQVTM, CDR2 ANQGSEA. The CDR3 bases are TGCAGCGTTGTTAGGACGGGAACTTCCTACGAGCAGTACTTC. Its protein is CSVVRTGTSYEQYF.

This clonotype was seen at least ten times. The chain links TRBV29-1 to TRBJ2-7, with D perhaps matching TRBD1 or TRBD2 (6 bases each). The germline V and J ends were trimmed by 0 bases and 3 bases, with 18 bases remaining between them. The CDR3 length is 16 residues. CDR1 is SQVTM and CDR2 is ANQGSEA in the germline V gene. CDR3 region: CSVEDRGRGTHYEQYF. The CDR3 DNA is TGCAGCGTTGAAGATCGGGGGCGAGGGACGCACTACGAGCAGTACTTC.

The V gene is TRBV2, the J gene TRBJ1-5; TRBD1 agrees at 8 bases. With 3 bases clipped from V and 2 bases from J, the junction kept 9 bases outside the gene matches. The CDR3 runs 17 residues. The germline V gene has CDR1 SNHLY and CDR2 FYNNEI. The CDR3 DNA follows: TGTGCCAGCAGTGAGTCAGGGGGCTTGGGGGGCAATCAGCCCCAGCATTTT. It yields the protein CASSESGGLGGNQPQHF.

On this clonotype itself: A much larger clonotype is one base distant, so this may be a read error. The chain joins TRBV12-3 or TRBV12-4 to TRBJ1-1, with D perhaps matching TRBD1 (5 bases). The CDR3 runs 16 residues. The V and J ends lost 3 bases and 4 bases respectively, with 18 bases between them. The CDR3 protein is CASSFNTGGGTTEAFF. CDR3 in DNA: TGTGCCAGCAGTTTTAACACCGGGGGGGGGACCACTGAAGCTTTCTTT.

The J gene is TRBJ2-5, the V gene TRBV10-3, with 13 bases fitting TRBD2. The CDR3 is 15 residues long. Germline trimming cut 3 bases from V and 5 bases from J; bases unmatched to any gene: 3. Germline V CDR1 and CDR2: ENHRY, SYGVKD. CDR3 sequence: CAISELAGGPETQYF. CDR3 DNA sequence: TGTGCCATCAGTGAACTAGCGGGGGGGCCGGAGACCCAGTACTTC.

The gene calls are TRBV2 and TRBJ2-6, with D hard to call. The V and J ends lost 3 bases and 8 bases respectively, with 11 bases between them. CDR1 is SNHLY, CDR2 FYNNEI, per germline. This CDR3 spans 14 amino acids. This CDR3 is CASSDGWTPNVLTF. DNA of the CDR3: TGTGCCAGCAGTGACGGGTGGACGCCCAACGTCCTGACTTTC.

The V call is TRBV2, the J call TRBJ2-7; weak D call: TRBD1 (6 bases). The V gene lost 8 bases and the J gene lost 3 bases, with 14 bases spanning the gap. Germline CDR1 is SNHLY and CDR2 is FYNNEI. The CDR3 is made up of 13 amino acids. CDR3 in amino acids: CASVSDSYYEQYF. The CDR3 nucleotides read TGTGCCAGCGTGTCGGACAGTTACTACGAGCAGTACTTC. Complete variable domain (other parts from reference TRBV2 and TRBJ2-7): EPEVTQTPSHQVTQMGQEVILRCVPISNHLYFYWYRQILGQKVEFLVSFYNNEISEKSEIFDDQFSVERPDGSNFTLKIRSTKLEDSAMYFCASVSDSYYEQYFGPGTRLTVT.

This clonotype has at least ten counts. This chain uses TRBV12-3 or TRBV12-4 with TRBJ2-5, with D unresolved. This CDR3 region has 13 residues. V was trimmed by 3 bases and J by 4 bases, leaving 9 bases between them. CDR3 loop: CASSFSWGETQYF. DNA for the CDR3: TGTGCCAGCAGTTTCAGTTGGGGAGAGACCCAGTACTTC.